This TCR beta chain is from a study of control samples from healthy donors and cancer patients. J was trimmed by 1 base and V by 3 bases; bases with no gene match: 2. The CDR3 loop spans 15 amino acids. Looked up from germline, CDR1 is SGHRS and CDR2 is YFSETQ. Only in-frame clones appear in the TCRdb table, and some are missing; sequencing was by immunoSEQ multiplex PCR. The sample includes around 140,000 clones, approximately 93% of them seen just once. Sequencing was carried out using blood. This receptor was identified in a man younger than 35 in good health. V is TRBV5-1 and J is TRBJ2-1, with 9 bases identical to TRBD1. This chain's CDR3 is CASSSGTGSYNEQFF. The CDR3 DNA reads as TGCGCCAGCAGCTCCGGGACAGGGTCCTACAATGAGCAGTTCTTC.